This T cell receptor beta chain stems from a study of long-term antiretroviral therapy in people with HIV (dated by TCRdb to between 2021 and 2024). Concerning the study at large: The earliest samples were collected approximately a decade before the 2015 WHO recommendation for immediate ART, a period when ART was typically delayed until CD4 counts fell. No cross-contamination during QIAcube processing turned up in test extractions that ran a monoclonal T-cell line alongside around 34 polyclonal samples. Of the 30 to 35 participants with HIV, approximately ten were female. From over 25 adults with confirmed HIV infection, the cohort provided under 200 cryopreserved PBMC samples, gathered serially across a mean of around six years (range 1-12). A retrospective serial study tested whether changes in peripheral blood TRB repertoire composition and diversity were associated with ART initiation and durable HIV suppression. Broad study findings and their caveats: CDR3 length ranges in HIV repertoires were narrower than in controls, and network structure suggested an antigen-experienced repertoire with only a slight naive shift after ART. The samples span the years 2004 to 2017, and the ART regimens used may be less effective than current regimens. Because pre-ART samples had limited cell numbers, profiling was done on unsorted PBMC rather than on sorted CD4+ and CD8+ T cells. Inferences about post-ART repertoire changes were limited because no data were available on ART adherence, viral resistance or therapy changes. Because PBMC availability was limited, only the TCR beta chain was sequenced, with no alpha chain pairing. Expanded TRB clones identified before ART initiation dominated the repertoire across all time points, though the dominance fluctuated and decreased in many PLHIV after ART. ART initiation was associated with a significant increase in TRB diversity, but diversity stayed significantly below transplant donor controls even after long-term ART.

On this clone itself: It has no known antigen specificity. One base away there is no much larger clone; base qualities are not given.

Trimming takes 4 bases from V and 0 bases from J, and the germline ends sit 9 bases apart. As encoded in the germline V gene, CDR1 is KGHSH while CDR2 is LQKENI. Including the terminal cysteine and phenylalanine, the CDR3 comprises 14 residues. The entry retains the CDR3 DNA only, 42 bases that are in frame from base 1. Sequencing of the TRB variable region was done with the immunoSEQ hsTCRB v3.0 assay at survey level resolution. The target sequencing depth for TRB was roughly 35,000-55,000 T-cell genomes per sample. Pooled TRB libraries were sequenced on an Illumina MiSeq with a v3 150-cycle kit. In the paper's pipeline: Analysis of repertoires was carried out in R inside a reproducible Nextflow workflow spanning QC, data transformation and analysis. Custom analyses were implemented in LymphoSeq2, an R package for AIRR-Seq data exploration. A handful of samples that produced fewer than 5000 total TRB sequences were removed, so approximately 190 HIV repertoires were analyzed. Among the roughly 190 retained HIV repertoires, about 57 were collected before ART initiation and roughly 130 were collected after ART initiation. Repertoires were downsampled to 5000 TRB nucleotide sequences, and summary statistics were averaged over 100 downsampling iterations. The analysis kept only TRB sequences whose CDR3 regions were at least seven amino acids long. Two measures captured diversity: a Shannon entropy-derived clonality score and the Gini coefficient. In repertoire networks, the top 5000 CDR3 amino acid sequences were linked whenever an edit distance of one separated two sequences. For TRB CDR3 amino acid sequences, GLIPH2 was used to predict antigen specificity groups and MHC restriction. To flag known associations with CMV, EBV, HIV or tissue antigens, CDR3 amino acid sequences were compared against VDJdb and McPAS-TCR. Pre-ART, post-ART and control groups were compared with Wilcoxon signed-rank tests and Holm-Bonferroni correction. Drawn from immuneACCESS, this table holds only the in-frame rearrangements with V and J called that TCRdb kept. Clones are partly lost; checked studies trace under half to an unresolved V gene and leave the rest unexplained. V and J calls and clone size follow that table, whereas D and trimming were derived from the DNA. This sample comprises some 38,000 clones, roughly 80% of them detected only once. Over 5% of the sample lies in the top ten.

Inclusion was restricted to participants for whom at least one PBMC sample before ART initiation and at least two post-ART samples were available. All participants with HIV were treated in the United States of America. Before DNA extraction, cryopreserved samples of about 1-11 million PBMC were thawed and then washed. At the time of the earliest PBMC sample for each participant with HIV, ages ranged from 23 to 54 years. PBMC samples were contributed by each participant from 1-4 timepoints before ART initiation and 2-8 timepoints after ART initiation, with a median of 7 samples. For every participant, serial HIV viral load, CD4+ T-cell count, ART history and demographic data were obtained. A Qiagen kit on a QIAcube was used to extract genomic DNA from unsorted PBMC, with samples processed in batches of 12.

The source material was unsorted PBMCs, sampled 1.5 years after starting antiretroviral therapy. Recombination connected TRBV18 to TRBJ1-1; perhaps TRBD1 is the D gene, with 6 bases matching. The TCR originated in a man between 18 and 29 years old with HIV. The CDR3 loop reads CASSLGGLNTEAFF. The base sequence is TGTGCCAGCTCACTGGGGGGGCTGAACACTGAAGCTTTCTTT.